One T cell receptor (beta chain) is described in this entry. Its target is not known. The germline V gene encodes CDR1 SGHTA and CDR2 FQGNSA. CDR3 length: 14 amino acids. Skipping T cell sorting, the study isolated total RNA directly from whole blood. TCRdb re-called the 5' RACE reads and shows each CDR3 protein once, DNA omitted. Its clone listing holds approximately 400,000 distinct CDR3 sequences. This sample stems from a study of monozygotic twins with inflammatory bowel disease. Broader study findings: Healthy twins showed more clonotype sharing with others than IBD patients, especially patients with disease activity. Inverse Simpson values showed less TCRbeta diversity in IBD patients than in their healthy co-twins.

This receptor was identified in a human donor with ulcerative colitis or Crohn's disease, or a healthy co-twin of an affected twin (not recorded which). The chain employs TRBV7-2 and TRBJ2-7; TCRdb lists TRBD2, though no DNA is available to test this call. Sequencing used blood. The CDR3 loop reads CASSFLGLADEQYF.